What follows is one TCR beta chain and its context. Its antigen remains unidentified. The junction departs from the called germline gene at one end, perhaps through a read error. Each donor was a healthy Caucasian individual from Russia, aged about 6 to 95. The sample belongs to a study of blood T cells in healthy people across ages. Findings and caveats of the study: Strongly correlated with naive T cell percentage was TCR beta diversity. Greater diversity and more naive CD4+ cells were seen in long-lived donors than in aged donors. Bulk PBMC profiling left naive and antigen-experienced comparisons inconclusive.

Per germline, CDR1 KGHDR and CDR2 SFDVKD. This CDR3 has 15 amino acids. PCR was performed a second time for about 6 to 11 cycles using a sample-barcoded 5' primer and a J-beta primer mix. TCRdb itself ran the 5' RACE reads through MiXCR, one entry per CDR3 protein. Seen here are under 2,000,000 distinct CDR3 sequences, around 50% observed once, and the top ten hold around 2.1%. The sample comprised blood. This receptor was taken from a woman between 40 and 55 years old in good health. This chain uses TRBV24-1 with TRBJ2-7; D unclear. The CDR3 nucleotides read TGTGCCACCAGTGATTCGACTGGACGGTCCTACGAGCAGTGCTTC. Protein: CATSDSTGRSYEQCF.